This TCR beta chain was recorded in a study of T cell clonality in common variable immunodeficiency. Study-level findings and limits: Common variable immunodeficiency TCR beta sequences reportedly had fewer deletions and N-nucleotide insertions. CVID subjects shared fewer TCRbeta clones than healthy controls did. Compared with healthy controls, CVID subjects showed increased TCRbeta clonality, mostly in about a third.

Profiling relied on immunoSEQ multiplex PCR, and the TCRdb table lists in-frame clones only, not all of them. This sample carries around 15,000 clones, none of them present only once. Ten or more counts support this clone. What it binds is not known. The read comes to an end 3 residues before the CDR3 does, leaving the germline J gene to fill in the end. The ends lost 3 bases at V and 7 bases at J; junction bases unmatched: 9. The length of the CDR3 is 15 residues. Germline loops: CDR1 SGHRS, CDR2 YFSETQ. Sequencing was carried out using peripheral blood mononuclear cells. This clonotype originated in a human donor with common variable immunodeficiency. The chain recombines TRBV5-1 with TRBJ1-2; 10 bases align to TRBD1. The CDR3 sequence: CASSSYGQGGSGYTF. Incomplete CDR3 DNA: TGCGCCAGCAGCTCTTATGGACAGGGGGGAAGTGGC.